This T cell receptor beta chain emerged from a study of shared clonotypes between healthy human individuals. Whole-study results and caveats: A small donor pool kept down the genetic and exposure-history diversity that was represented.

At the deep level, the assay was run. Libraries were prepared by immunoSEQ multiplex PCR; TCRdb keeps only in-frame clonotypes and omits some of them. Among about 2.1 million clones listed, 85% to 95% were seen once. As concerns this clone: Its antigen is still unknown.

CD45RO-negative, CCR7-positively selected cells formed the naive CD8 fraction, excluding terminally differentiated effector memory CD45RA+ cells. The CDR3 runs 15 residues. Germline CDR1 reads SGHVS; CDR2 reads FQNEAQ. Trimming pared 5 bases from V and 4 bases from J, leaving 14 bases between. The clonotype originates from a man aged 18 to 30 in good health. Some clones in this sample may be carry-over from other donors' samples. The rearrangement uses TRBV7-8 and TRBJ2-2, with D unclear. Material: naive CD8+ T cells from PBMCs. CDR3 region: CASSPGRVATGELFF. Here the CDR3 DNA reads TGTGCCAGCAGCCCCGGACGGGTGGCCACCGGGGAGCTGTTTTTT.